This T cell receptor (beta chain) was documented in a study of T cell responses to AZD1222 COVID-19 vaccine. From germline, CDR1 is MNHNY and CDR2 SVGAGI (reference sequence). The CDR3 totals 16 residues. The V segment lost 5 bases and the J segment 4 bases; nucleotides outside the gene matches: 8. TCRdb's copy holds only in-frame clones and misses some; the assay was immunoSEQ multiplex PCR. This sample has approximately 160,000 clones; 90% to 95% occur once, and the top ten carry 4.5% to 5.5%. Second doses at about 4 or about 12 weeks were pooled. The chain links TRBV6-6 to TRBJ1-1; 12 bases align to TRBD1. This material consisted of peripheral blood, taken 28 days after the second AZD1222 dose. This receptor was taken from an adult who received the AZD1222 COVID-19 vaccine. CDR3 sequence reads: CASSGTGGWGGTEAFF. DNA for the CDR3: TGTGCCAGCAGTGGGACAGGGGGCTGGGGGGGCACTGAAGCTTTCTTT.